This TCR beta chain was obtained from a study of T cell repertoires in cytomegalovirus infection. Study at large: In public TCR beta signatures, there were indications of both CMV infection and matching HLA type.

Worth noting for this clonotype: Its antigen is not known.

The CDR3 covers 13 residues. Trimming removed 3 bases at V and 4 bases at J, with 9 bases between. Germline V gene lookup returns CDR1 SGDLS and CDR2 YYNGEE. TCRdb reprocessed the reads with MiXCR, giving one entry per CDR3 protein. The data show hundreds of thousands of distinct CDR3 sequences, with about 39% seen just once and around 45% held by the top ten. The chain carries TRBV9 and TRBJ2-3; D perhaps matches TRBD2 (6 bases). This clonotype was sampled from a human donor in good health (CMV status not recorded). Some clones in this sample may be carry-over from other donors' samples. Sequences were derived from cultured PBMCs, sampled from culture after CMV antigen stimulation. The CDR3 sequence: CASSASSADTQYF. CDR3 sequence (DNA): TGTGCCAGCAGCGCGTCTAGCGCAGATACGCAGTATTTT.